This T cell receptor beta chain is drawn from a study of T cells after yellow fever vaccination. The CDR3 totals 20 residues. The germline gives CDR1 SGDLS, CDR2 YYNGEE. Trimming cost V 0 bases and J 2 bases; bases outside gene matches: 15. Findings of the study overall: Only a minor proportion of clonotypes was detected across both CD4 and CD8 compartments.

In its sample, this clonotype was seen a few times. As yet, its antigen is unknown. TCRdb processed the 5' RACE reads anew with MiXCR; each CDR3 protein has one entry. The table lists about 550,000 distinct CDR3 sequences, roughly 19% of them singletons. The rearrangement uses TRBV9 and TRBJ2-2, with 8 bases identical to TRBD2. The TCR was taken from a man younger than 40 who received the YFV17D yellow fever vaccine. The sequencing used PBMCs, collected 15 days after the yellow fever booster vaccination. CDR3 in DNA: TGTGCCAGCAGCGTAGTGGTGGATCCTCAACTAGCGGAAAACACCGGGGAGCTGTTTTTT. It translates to CASSVVVDPQLAENTGELFF.